The T cell receptor beta chain under discussion was sequenced for a study of beta chain features in type 1 diabetes. Study results and caveats: Among patients with Type 1 diabetes, TCRB CDR3s were moderately but significantly shorter in every one of the four CD4+ subsets. The similarity of naive, central memory and Treg TCRB repertoires appeared greater among patients than among healthy donors.

Since all of the isolated RNA was reverse transcribed, expressed TCRB transcripts were what got sequenced. Profiled with immunoSEQ multiplex PCR; TCRdb holds only in-frame clones, not every one. Of more than 250,000 clones listed, around 20% are singletons. Note on this clone: Its antigen is not identified.

The source material was naive CD4+ T cells from blood. This sequence was found in a woman between 35 and 50 years old with type 1 diabetes.

The CDR3 DNA reads TGTGCCAGCAGTCCGAGTGGGACTCTAGTTAGCAATCAGCCCCAGCATTTT. Protein: CASSPSGTLVSNQPQHF. The chain recombines TRBV28 with TRBJ1-5; weak D call: TRBD1 (5 bases). This CDR3 comprises 17 residues. Germline CDR1 reads MDHEN; CDR2 reads SYDVKM. V lost 5 bases, J lost 0 bases, and 17 bases lay in between. The full variable domain, rest sourced from reference TRBV28 and TRBJ1-5, is DVKVTQSSRYLVKRTGEKVFLECVQDMDHENMFWYRQDPGLGLRLIYFSYDVKMKEKGDIPEGYSVSREKKERFSLILESASTNQTSMYLCASSPSGTLVSNQPQHFGDGTRLSIL.